These T cell receptor beta chains were read from a single sample in a study of blood T cells in healthy people across ages. TCRdb ran MiXCR on the 5' RACE reads and lists one entry per CDR3 protein. This table holds approximately 800,000 distinct CDR3 sequences, 20% to 25% found once. The same data also went into a second study, on T cells of mothers and their children.

Material: blood. All receptors derive from a boy aged 10-17 years in good health. CDR3s include the opening cysteine and the closing phenylalanine or tryptophan. Each record gives: V gene, clone size, D gene, J gene, CDR3 DNA, CDR3 protein. D genes are given only for firm matches. Clone size is not always given. Where it is, it says once, few, many or a class for expanded clones.

V: TRBV27
size: .
D: .
J: TRBJ2-1
DNA: TGTGCCAGCAGTCCACACGGGAGTTACAATGAGCAGTTCTTC
CDR3: CASSPHGSYNEQFF

V: TRBV7-2
size: few
D: .
J: TRBJ2-2
DNA: TGTGCCAGCACCCCCAGGGGGGCAGACACCGGGGAGCTGTTTTTT
CDR3: CASTPRGADTGELFF

V: TRBV6-2/TRBV6-3
size: few
D: TRBD1
J: TRBJ2-7
DNA: TGTGCCAGCAGCGGGACAGGGGGAGTGTACGGGCAGTACTTC
CDR3: CASSGTGGVYGQYF

V: TRBV6-5
size: few
D: TRBD1
J: TRBJ1-6
DNA: TGTGCCAGCAGCTTCGGGACAGAATATAATTCACCCCTCCACTTT
CDR3: CASSFGTEYNSPLHF

V: TRBV29-1
size: .
D: .
J: TRBJ2-1
DNA: TGCAGCGTGCTTGACAGGACCTACAATGAGCAGTTCTTC
CDR3: CSVLDRTYNEQFF

V: TRBV30
size: .
D: TRBD1
J: TRBJ2-7
DNA: TGTGCCAGACCGGGACAGGGGATGCTGGAGCAGTACTTC
CDR3: CARPGQGMLEQYF

V: TRBV6-1
size: few
D: TRBD1
J: TRBJ1-2
DNA: TGTGCCAGCAGTGATACTGGGAGTGCGACAGGGGCCTATGGCTACACCTTC
CDR3: CASSDTGSATGAYGYTF

V: TRBV20-1
size: few
D: TRBD2
J: TRBJ2-1
DNA: TGCAGTGCTAGAGATCCCAGACGGCGGGAGGAGCAGTTCTTC
CDR3: CSARDPRRREEQFF

V: TRBV19
size: .
D: .
J: TRBJ2-3
DNA: TGTGCCAGTAGTATAGCCCGGACAGGCACAGATACGCAGTATTTT
CDR3: CASSIARTGTDTQYF

V: TRBV30
size: .
D: .
J: TRBJ1-1
DNA: TGTGCCTGGAGTGTTGACACCGGGGACACTGAAGCTTTCTTT
CDR3: CAWSVDTGDTEAFF

V: TRBV29-1
size: .
D: .
J: TRBJ2-7
DNA: TGCAGCGTTGAGCGACAGGGCGGGGGCGGGCAGTACTTC
CDR3: CSVERQGGGGQYF

V: TRBV6-2/TRBV6-3
size: few
D: .
J: TRBJ2-7
DNA: TGTGCCAGCAGTCAGTTCTTCTACGAGCAGTACTTC
CDR3: CASSQFFYEQYF

V: TRBV29-1
size: .
D: .
J: TRBJ2-7
DNA: TGCAGCGTTGAAAAACAGGGATACGAGCAGTACTTC
CDR3: CSVEKQGYEQYF

V: TRBV6-6
size: few
D: TRBD2
J: TRBJ2-7
DNA: TGTGCCAGCAGCCCCACGGCCAGCGGGAGCCCCTACGAGCAGTACTTC
CDR3: CASSPTASGSPYEQYF

V: TRBV28
size: .
D: .
J: TRBJ1-2
DNA: TGTGCCAGCAGTTTTAGGGGGGCGCGTGGCTACACCTTC
CDR3: CASSFRGARGYTF

V: TRBV11-1
size: .
D: .
J: TRBJ1-1
DNA: TGTGCCAGCAGCTTAGTCACCGTTGGCACTGAAGCTTTCTTT
CDR3: CASSLVTVGTEAFF

V: TRBV7-3
size: few
D: .
J: TRBJ2-3
DNA: TGTGCCAGCAGCCCGAATCTTGCGGATACGCAGTATTTT
CDR3: CASSPNLADTQYF

V: TRBV4-1
size: few
D: .
J: TRBJ1-5
DNA: TGCGCCAGCAGCCAAATAGGGCTTAGCAGTCAGCCCCAGCATTTT
CDR3: CASSQIGLSSQPQHF

V: TRBV5-1
size: .
D: TRBD2
J: TRBJ2-1
DNA: TGCGCCAGCAGCCGTAGCGGGGCAAATGCCTACAATGAGCAGTTCTTC
CDR3: CASSRSGANAYNEQFF

V: TRBV29-1
size: .
D: .
J: TRBJ2-3
DNA: TGCAGCGTTGATCAAACAGGGTATGGCACAGATACGCAGTATTTT
CDR3: CSVDQTGYGTDTQYF

V: TRBV5-5
size: few
D: .
J: TRBJ1-1
DNA: TGTGCCAGCAGCTTAGTCTGGGACACTGAAGCTTTCTTT
CDR3: CASSLVWDTEAFF

V: TRBV19
size: .
D: .
J: TRBJ2-1
DNA: TGTGCCAGTAGTACAAACACCGAAGCGTGGGGGCAGTTCTTC
CDR3: CASSTNTEAWGQFF

V: TRBV6-1
size: .
D: .
J: TRBJ2-6
DNA: TGTGCCAGCAGGGAGGGGTCGGGGGCCAACGTCCTGACTTTC
CDR3: CASREGSGANVLTF

V: TRBV7-9
size: few
D: .
J: TRBJ1-3
DNA: TGTGCCAGCAGCCCCAGGGCCCAGGGGCTGGAAGGAAACACCATATATTTT
CDR3: CASSPRAQGLEGNTIYF

V: TRBV6-1
size: few
D: .
J: TRBJ2-7
DNA: TGTGCCAGCATCGAAGGACACGAAGGTTCCGAGCAGTACTTC
CDR3: CASIEGHEGSEQYF

V: TRBV20-1
size: .
D: TRBD1
J: TRBJ1-5
DNA: TGCAGTGGACAGAATAACAGGGGCTACTTCAATCAGCCCCAGCATTTT
CDR3: CSGQNNRGYFNQPQHF

V: TRBV4-3
size: few
D: .
J: TRBJ2-1
DNA: TGCGCCAGCAGCCAAGACAGGGTCTCCGAGCAGTTCTTC
CDR3: CASSQDRVSEQFF

V: TRBV29-1
size: few
D: TRBD1
J: TRBJ1-2
DNA: TGCAGCGTTGAATCACAGGGGTTGCAGGGCTACACCTTC
CDR3: CSVESQGLQGYTF

V: TRBV29-1
size: many
D: .
J: TRBJ2-5
DNA: TGCAGCGTCAAGTCCTCATCCTACCGTCGAGAGACCCAGTACTTC
CDR3: CSVKSSSYRRETQYF

V: TRBV7-2
size: .
D: TRBD2
J: TRBJ2-1
DNA: TGTGCCAGCAGCTTAGCGCTAGCGGGGGGGCGAAATGAGCAGTTCTTC
CDR3: CASSLALAGGRNEQFF

V: TRBV7-8
size: .
D: .
J: TRBJ2-1
DNA: TGTGCCAGCAGCTTCTCCGACTTCTACAATGAGCAGTTCTTC
CDR3: CASSFSDFYNEQFF

V: TRBV7-2
size: .
D: TRBD1
J: TRBJ2-7
DNA: TGTGCCAGCAGCTTTATATCAGGGACAGGTTCCTACGAGCAGTACTTC
CDR3: CASSFISGTGSYEQYF

V: TRBV6-5
size: many
D: .
J: TRBJ1-6
DNA: TGTGCCAGCAGTTACGGGGGTGGGGGAGAACCACCCCTCCACTTT
CDR3: CASSYGGGGEPPLHF

V: TRBV4-3
size: few
D: .
J: TRBJ2-1
DNA: TGCGCCAGCAGCCAAACGGGTCGAATGTCTGAGCAGTTCTTC
CDR3: CASSQTGRMSEQFF

V: TRBV7-2
size: few
D: TRBD2
J: TRBJ2-1
DNA: TGTGCCAGCAGCTTAGGAACCGGATGGATAGCGGGAGCCAGCAATGAGCAGTTCTTC
CDR3: CASSLGTGWIAGASNEQFF

V: TRBV12-3/TRBV12-4
size: few
D: TRBD2
J: TRBJ2-1
DNA: TGTGCCAGCAGACCCGGACTAGCGGGAATCGATGAGCAGTTCTTC
CDR3: CASRPGLAGIDEQFF

V: TRBV5-6
size: .
D: TRBD1
J: TRBJ1-6
DNA: TGTGCCAGCAGCACGGACAGGGCCTTACCACCCCTCCACTTT
CDR3: CASSTDRALPPLHF

V: TRBV12-3/TRBV12-4
size: .
D: .
J: TRBJ2-1
DNA: TGTGCCAGCAGCGGCCATGAGCAGTTCTTC
CDR3: CASSGHEQFF

V: TRBV24-1
size: few
D: TRBD1
J: TRBJ1-4
DNA: TGTGCCACCAGTGACGCCAGGGGGGGAGCTAATGAAAAACTGTTTTTT
CDR3: CATSDARGGANEKLFF

V: TRBV9
size: .
D: TRBD2
J: TRBJ2-1
DNA: TGTGCCAGCAGCTCGGGACTAGCCGCAAGCTCCTACAATGAGCAGTTCTTC
CDR3: CASSSGLAASSYNEQFF

V: TRBV29-1
size: .
D: .
J: TRBJ2-7
DNA: TGCAGCGGACAGGTTAGCTCCTACGAGCAGTACTTC
CDR3: CSGQVSSYEQYF

V: TRBV12-3/TRBV12-4
size: few
D: .
J: TRBJ1-6
DNA: TGTGCCAGCAGTTTAGAGCTCGGGAGCAATAATTCACCCCTCCACTTT
CDR3: CASSLELGSNNSPLHF